Listed here are 5 T cell receptor beta chains from one sample, sequenced in a study of identical twins. From the 5' RACE reads, TCRdb called clonotypes with MiXCR, one entry per CDR3 protein. This sample yields hundreds of thousands of distinct CDR3 sequences, of which 10% to 15% are seen a single time; under 2% belongs to the top ten. The same data also contributed to another study, on yellow fever vaccine responses in identical twins.

The source material was PBMCs. The receptors were gathered from a woman aged 18-35 years in good health.

This clonotype was detected a few times. V is TRBV5-5 and J is TRBJ1-5; no definite D call. V dropped 1 base and J dropped 1 base, with 12 bases sitting between them. This CDR3 is 16 amino acids long. In germline, CDR1 is SGHKS, CDR2 YYEKEE (reference sequence). CDR3 region: CASSLLAGVSNQPQHF. The CDR3 DNA is TGTGCCAGCAGCTTGCTTGCAGGAGTAAGCAATCAGCCCCAGCATTTT.

The gene calls are TRBV2 and TRBJ2-3, with a tentative D call TRBD1 (5 bases). Germline values: CDR1 SNHLY, CDR2 FYNNEI. This CDR3 has 17 amino acids. Trimming stripped 5 bases from V and 2 bases from J, with 20 bases between. CDR3 DNA: TGTGCCAGCAGTCAAGACGTGGGGCAGGGCCTCACAGATACGCAGTATTTT. Translated: CASSQDVGQGLTDTQYF.

The rearrangement joins TRBV5-1 to TRBJ2-5, with a tentative D call TRBD1 (5 bases). Trimming took 0 bases from V and 1 from J, leaving 10 bases between them. The CDR3 loop spans 15 amino acids. In germline, CDR1 is SGHRS, CDR2 YFSETQ. CDR3: CASSLEDSIQETQYF. As DNA, the CDR3 is TGCGCCAGCAGCTTGGAAGACAGTATCCAAGAGACCCAGTACTTC. Supplemented by reference TRBV5-1 and TRBJ2-5, the full variable domain reads KAGVTQTPRYLIKTRGQQVTLSCSPISGHRSVSWYQQTPGQGLQFLFEYFSETQRNKGNFPGRFSGRQFSNSRSEMNVSTLELGDSALYLCASSLEDSIQETQYFGPGTRLLVL.

This clonotype turned up a few times. The chain employs TRBV20-1 and TRBJ2-5; 8 nucleotides agree with TRBD2. The CDR3 length is 17 residues. Germline assignment: CDR1 DFQATT and CDR2 SNEGSKA (reference sequence). Trimming at V came to 7 bases and at J to 5 bases, leaving 21 bases not matched to a gene. The CDR3 DNA reads as TGCAGTGGAGGGTTGGGGCGGTATAGCGGGGAGACGGAGACCCAGTACTTC. This sequence encodes CSGGLGRYSGETETQYF.

The V call is TRBV5-6, the J call TRBJ2-7; 8 nucleotides line up with TRBD1. Germline values: CDR1 SGHDT, CDR2 YYEEEE. V was pared by 3 bases and J by 3 bases, with 8 bases of the junction left unmatched. This CDR3 is 15 amino acids long. CDR3 sequence: CASSYRGTILYEQYV. The CDR3 DNA is TGTGCCAGCAGCTACAGGGGGACCATTCTCTACGAGCAGTACGTC.